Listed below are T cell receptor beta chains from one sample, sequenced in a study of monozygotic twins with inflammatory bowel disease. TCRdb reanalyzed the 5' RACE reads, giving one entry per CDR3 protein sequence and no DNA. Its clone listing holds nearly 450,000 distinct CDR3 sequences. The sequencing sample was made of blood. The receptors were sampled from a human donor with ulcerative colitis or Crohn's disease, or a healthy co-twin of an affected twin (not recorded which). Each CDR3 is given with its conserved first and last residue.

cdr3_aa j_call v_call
CDSSPDISGNTIYF TRBJ1-3 TRBV7-9
CASSPSWAETGELFF TRBJ2-2 TRBV18
CASSLGGARPNTEAFF TRBJ1-1 TRBV5-5
CASSPTSYSAGEQYF TRBJ2-7 TRBV7-2
CASSYSVRAGYGYTF TRBJ1-2 TRBV6-5
CASSLGHWTSGGAFDTQYF TRBJ2-3 TRBV5-1
CASSLVGQGLLEQFF TRBJ2-1 TRBV5-1
CASSHIRSGANVLTF TRBJ2-6 TRBV7-2
CASRITNEQFF TRBJ2-1 TRBV12-3/TRBV12-4
CASSQDWVARAARAEAFF TRBJ1-1 TRBV4-2
CASSPGGDYGYTF TRBJ1-2 TRBV5-1
CASRPGGGSGDTQYF TRBJ2-3 TRBV28
CASNLGYYGYTF TRBJ1-2 TRBV28
CSVEVGFRNEQYF TRBJ2-7 TRBV29-1
CAISMDLAEKLFF TRBJ1-4 TRBV10-3
CASSPSPGTNQPQHF TRBJ1-5 TRBV18
CASSLARSTGTGAYEQYF TRBJ2-7 TRBV7-6
CASSQEGLAGANEQYF TRBJ2-7 TRBV4-1
CASLDRGNQPQHF TRBJ1-5 TRBV19
CASSQDLPATTTYGYTF TRBJ1-2 TRBV4-3
CATSDWGQPQHF TRBJ1-5 TRBV24-1
CSARGLAGGSEQYF TRBJ2-7 TRBV20-1
CATSTPGQGLYEQYF TRBJ2-7 TRBV15
CASSLGGGLAGNEQFF TRBJ2-1 TRBV11-3
CSAGRSTHTEAFF TRBJ1-1 TRBV20-1
CASSLGRDVEQYF TRBJ2-7 TRBV5-1
CASSPRLAGSSYNEQFF TRBJ2-1 TRBV7-7
CASSQPPLQETQYF TRBJ2-5 TRBV12-3/TRBV12-4
CATSRGPPGGSDQPQHF TRBJ1-5 TRBV15
CASRPSEVGTEAFF TRBJ1-1 TRBV5-1
CASRGLAGGSTYNEQFF TRBJ2-1 TRBV5-6
CASLGQGAREQYF TRBJ2-7 TRBV28
CASSYTSGYNEQFF TRBJ2-1 TRBV6-5
CSARKAGDVGQPQHF TRBJ1-5 TRBV20-1
CASSFGTVKANTEAFF TRBJ1-1 TRBV5-1
CSASPRHTDNEQFF TRBJ2-1 TRBV20-1
CASSDLVDTRYF TRBJ2-3 TRBV25-1
CASSYSGTTDTQYF TRBJ2-3 TRBV5-1
CSAHHTGTGRNEQFF TRBJ2-1 TRBV20-1
CASSVGPGQGSYEQYF TRBJ2-7 TRBV9
CASSRGLAEETQYF TRBJ2-5 TRBV12-3/TRBV12-4
CAISENGQSTDTQYF TRBJ2-3 TRBV10-3
CASSIGGMDYPDEQFF TRBJ2-1 TRBV19
CASGRTSVAQFF TRBJ2-1 TRBV27
CASSSNRPGANVLTF TRBJ2-6 TRBV7-2
CAWRDRHYEQYF TRBJ2-7 TRBV30
CASSLTGGGGTQYF TRBJ2-3 TRBV5-1
CAISRSTVYNEQFF TRBJ2-1 TRBV19
CASSFLPYSNQPQHF TRBJ1-5 TRBV27
CASSLLDSGGAGETQYF TRBJ2-5 TRBV5-1
CAWSVQQNTEAFF TRBJ1-1 TRBV30
CASFGLAGNTGELFF TRBJ2-2 TRBV6-1
CASSRNHRDQETQYF TRBJ2-5 TRBV11-2
CSAARLGTEAFF TRBJ1-1 TRBV20-1